This TCR beta chain was found in a study of human T cells and chemical hapten exposure. TCRdb re-called the RACE reads through MiXCR, storing one row per CDR3 protein. The data hold roughly 86,000 distinct CDR3 sequences, with more than 9% observed a single time. The CDR3 is 14 residues long. The V and J ends lost 1 base and 5 bases respectively, with 10 bases between them. CDR1 and CDR2 from the germline V gene are SGHTA and FQGNSA. Time point defined: patch test 1, 2 weeks after DPC sensitization. The treatment was: therapeutic diphenylcyclopropenone sensitization with weekly scalp DPC. The table lists this clonotype with a few counts.

Sample: whole blood, taken in connection with sensitization to the hapten diphenylcyclopropenone (DPC). The sequence was obtained from a man aged 40-49 years with alopecia areata. Some clones in this sample may be carry-over from other donors' samples. The chain uses TRBV7-2 and TRBJ2-3; no clear D. The CDR3, as DNA: TGTGCCAGCAGCTTAGTAGCCAGGATAGATACGCAGTATTTT. This gives the protein CASSLVARIDTQYF.